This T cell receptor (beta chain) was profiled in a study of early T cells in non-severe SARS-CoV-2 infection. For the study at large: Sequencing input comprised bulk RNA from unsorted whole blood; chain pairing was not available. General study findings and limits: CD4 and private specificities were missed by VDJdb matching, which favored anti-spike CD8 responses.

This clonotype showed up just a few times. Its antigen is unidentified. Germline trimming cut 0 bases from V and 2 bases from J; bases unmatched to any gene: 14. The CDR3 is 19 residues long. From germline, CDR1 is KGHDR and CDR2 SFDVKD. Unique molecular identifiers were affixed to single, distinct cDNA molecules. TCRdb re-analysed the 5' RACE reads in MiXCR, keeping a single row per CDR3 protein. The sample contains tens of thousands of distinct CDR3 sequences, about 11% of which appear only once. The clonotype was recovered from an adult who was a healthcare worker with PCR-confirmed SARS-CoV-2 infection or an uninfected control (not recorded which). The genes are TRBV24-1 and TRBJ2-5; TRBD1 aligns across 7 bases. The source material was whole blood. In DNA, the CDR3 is TGTGCCACCAGTGATTTGCACGGTAGGGACAGTCCGGGGCAAGAGACCCAGTACTTC. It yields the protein CATSDLHGRDSPGQETQYF.